A single sample is the source of the 16 T cell receptor beta chains below, sequenced in a study of cytomegalovirus exposure and HLA in healthy donors. PCR involved 60 Vbeta and 13 Jbeta primers. Some clones are missing from TCRdb's copy, which holds only in-frame ones; the method was immunoSEQ multiplex PCR. Among approximately 58,000 clones, roughly 80% were seen once, and the ten largest hold roughly 4.5%. The sequencing sample was made of PBMCs. These receptors were collected from a young man in good health and CMV-seronegative.

CDR3 in amino acids: CASGLVAGASLAGELFF. CDR3 sequence (DNA): TGTGCTAGTGGTTTAGTAGCGGGGGCCTCCTTGGCCGGGGAGCTGTTTTTT. The chain links TRBV12-5 to TRBJ2-2; the match to TRBD2 covers 9 bases. The J segment lost 6 bases and the V segment lost 3 bases, leaving 11 bases of the junction unmatched. This CDR3 has 17 residues. Germline V CDR1 and CDR2: LGHNT, FRNRAP.

The rearrangement joins TRBV27 to TRBJ1-5, with D possibly TRBD1 on 6 matching bases. CDR1 is MNHEY, CDR2 SMNVEV, per germline (reference sequence). V lost 6 bases to trimming and J lost 2 bases, with 11 bases between them. The CDR3 runs 14 residues. The chain's CDR3 is CASSPGVGNQPQHF. CDR3 coding DNA: TGTGCCAGCAGCCCAGGGGTGGGCAATCAGCCCCAGCATTTT.

J is TRBJ2-1 and V is TRBV12-5; 8 nucleotides match TRBD2. The CDR3 runs 19 residues. The germline gives CDR1 LGHNT, CDR2 FRNRAP. V lost 2 bases to trimming and J lost 7 bases; unmatched junction nucleotides: 19. The CDR3 nucleotides read TGTGCTAGTGGTTTGTCCTCCCTGGGGTTAGCGGGGCGGACGAATGAGCAGTTCTTC. Protein product: CASGLSSLGLAGRTNEQFF.

The V call is TRBV4-3, the J call TRBJ2-2, with D perhaps matching TRBD1 (6 bases). The CDR3 extends over 15 amino acids. V dropped 4 bases and J dropped 4 bases, with 13 bases sitting between them. Germline CDR1 reads LGHNA; CDR2 reads YSLEER. CDR3 protein: CASSLDRRSTGELFF. The CDR3 DNA is TGCGCCAGCAGCCTTGACAGGAGGAGCACCGGGGAGCTGTTTTTT.

V is TRBV7-9 and J is TRBJ1-4; no reliable D call. Germline CDR1 and CDR2: SEHNR and FQNEAQ (reference sequence). V dropped 5 bases and J dropped 7 bases, with 8 bases sitting between them. This CDR3 spans 12 amino acids. The CDR3 here is CASSPPSEKLFF. Here the CDR3 DNA reads TGTGCCAGCAGCCCCCCCTCTGAAAAACTGTTTTTT.

CDR3 residues: CASSDYRGPGEQYF. The CDR3 DNA reads TGTGCCAGCAGCGACTACAGGGGGCCGGGCGAGCAGTACTTC. The genes are TRBV5-5 and TRBJ2-7; 9 positions match TRBD1. J was trimmed by 6 bases and V by 4 bases; bases with no gene match: 8. Germline CDR1 and CDR2: SGHKS and YYEKEE (reference sequence). The CDR3 sequence is 14 residues long.

The rearrangement links TRBV27 to TRBJ1-3, with D tentatively TRBD1 (5 bases). The CDR3 has 16 amino acids. The germline V gene encodes CDR1 MNHEY and CDR2 SMNVEV (reference sequence). V was pared by 6 bases and J by 0 bases, with 15 bases between. The CDR3 coding sequence is TGTGCCAGCAGGAGTCGAGTACAGGACTCTGGAAACACCATATATTTT. Its protein is CASRSRVQDSGNTIYF.

The V and J genes are TRBV18 and TRBJ2-5; 8 nucleotides align to TRBD1. Germline V gene sequence: CDR1 KGHSH, CDR2 LQKENI. After removal of 6 bases from V and 2 bases from J, the junction contained 2 bases not matched to a gene. The length of the CDR3 is 13 residues. DNA for the CDR3: TGTGCCAGCTCCGGACAGGGTCAAGAGACCCAGTACTTC. Amino acids: CASSGQGQETQYF.

The CDR3, as DNA: TGTGCCAGCAGTGGGGGTGCAGGGTTCAACCTCTACGAGCAGTACTTC. Its translation: CASSGGAGFNLYEQYF. The J gene is TRBJ2-7, the V gene TRBV2; perhaps TRBD1 as D (5 bases). The V end was cut by 4 bases, the J end by 3 bases, with 19 bases between. Germline values: CDR1 SNHLY, CDR2 FYNNEI. There are 16 residues in the CDR3.

The rearrangement joins TRBV7-2 to TRBJ1-5, with D possibly TRBD1 on 6 matching bases. The V end was cut by 1 base, the J end by 6 bases, with 13 bases between. The germline CDR1 and CDR2 sequences are SGHTA and FQGNSA. The CDR3 sequence is 15 residues long. The CDR3 sequence is CASSLGRGIGQPQHF. The CDR3 coding sequence is TGTGCCAGCAGCTTAGGCAGGGGAATCGGTCAGCCCCAGCATTTT.

Only a few counts were recorded for this clone. The chain recombines TRBV9 with TRBJ2-2, with TRBD2 identical over 11 bases. From germline, CDR1 is SGDLS and CDR2 YYNGEE. CDR3 length equals 17 residues. J lost 5 bases, V lost 0 bases, and 6 bases had no gene match. This CDR3 reads CASSVELAGVDTGELFF. The DNA of the CDR3 is TGTGCCAGCAGCGTAGAACTAGCGGGAGTCGATACCGGGGAGCTGTTTTTT.

V is TRBV14 and J is TRBJ2-7; D is perhaps TRBD1 (6 bases). Germline CDR1 is SGHDN and CDR2 is FVKESK. The CDR3 is 14 amino acids. The V and J ends lost 2 bases and 4 bases respectively, with 12 bases between them. CDR3 sequence (DNA): TGTGCCAGCAGCCAACACCTGAGGGGGTACGAGCAGTACTTC. As protein: CASSQHLRGYEQYF.

To note about this clone: Compared with germline, one end of the junction differs, possibly owing to a read error. The chain couples TRBV6-5 to TRBJ2-2; the match to TRBD2 covers 11 bases. CDR1 and CDR2 from the germline V gene are MNHEY and SVGAGI. The CDR3 extends over 15 amino acids. The CDR3 sequence is CASTILAGGAGELLF. CDR3 nucleotides: TGTGCCAGCACCATATTAGCGGGAGGGGCCGGGGAGCTGCTTTTT.

This chain joins TRBV18 and TRBJ1-1; D is perhaps TRBD1 (6 bases). V lost 3 bases and J lost 4, with 9 bases in between. The CDR3 has 13 residues. Germline loops: CDR1 KGHSH, CDR2 LQKENI. This CDR3 reads CASSPKGGTEAFF. The CDR3 region has the DNA TGTGCCAGCTCACCGAAAGGGGGCACTGAAGCTTTCTTT.

The chain recombines TRBV7-2 with TRBJ1-5; tentative D call: TRBD1 (6 bases). In germline, CDR1 is SGHTA, CDR2 FQGNSA. The germline V and J ends were trimmed by 4 bases and 0 bases, with 10 bases remaining between them. This CDR3 region has 15 residues. In DNA form, the CDR3 reads TGTGCCAGCAGCTCACAGGGAAATAGCAATCAGCCCCAGCATTTT. Protein sequence: CASSSQGNSNQPQHF.

This chain connects TRBV19 to TRBJ2-7; weak D call: TRBD2 (5 bases). CDR3 length: 13 amino acids. V lost 10 bases and J lost 7, with 20 bases in between. Germline V gene sequence: CDR1 LNHDA, CDR2 SQIVND (reference sequence). The CDR3 sequence: CATSSGDVGEQYF. DNA for the CDR3: TGTGCCACTTCCAGCGGCGATGTAGGTGAGCAGTACTTC.